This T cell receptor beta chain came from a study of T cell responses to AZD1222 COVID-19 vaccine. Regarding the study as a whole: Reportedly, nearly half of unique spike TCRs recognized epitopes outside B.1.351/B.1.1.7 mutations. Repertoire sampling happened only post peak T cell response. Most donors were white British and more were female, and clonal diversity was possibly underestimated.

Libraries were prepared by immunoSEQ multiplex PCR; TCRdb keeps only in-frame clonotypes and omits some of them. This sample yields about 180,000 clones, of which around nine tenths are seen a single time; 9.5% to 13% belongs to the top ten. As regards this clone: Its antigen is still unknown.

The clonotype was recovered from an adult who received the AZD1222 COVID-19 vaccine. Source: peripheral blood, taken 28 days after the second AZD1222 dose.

The CDR3 DNA reads as TGTGCCAGCAGTTCCCGGGTCCTGACCCATATCTATGGCTACACCTTC. Translation gives CASSSRVLTHIYGYTF. V and J are TRBV27 and TRBJ1-2; no clear D. The germline CDR1 and CDR2 sequences are MNHEY and SMNVEV (reference sequence). V gave up 4 bases and J gave up 4 bases, with 19 bases separating them. The CDR3 extends over 16 amino acids.